This is a list of T cell receptor beta chains from one sample in a study of post-analysis software for immune sequencing data. TCRdb re-called the PCR reads through MiXCR, storing one row per CDR3 protein. The sample lists about 200,000 distinct CDR3 sequences, 25% to 35% occurring once. Material for sequencing was blood. These receptor sequences come from a girl aged 2-17 years with multiple sclerosis. The CDR3 runs from the conserved cysteine through the conserved F or W. D genes are given only for firm matches. Expanded clones get a size class; other rows say once, few or many, or leave the size out.

>TRBD2|few|TRBV20-1|TRBJ2-5
CSARTGGKTQYF
TGCAGTGCTAGGACGGGAGGGAAGACCCAGTACTTC
>NA|few|TRBV6-2/TRBV6-3|TRBJ2-1
CASRGGASYNEQFF
TGTGCCAGCAGGGGGGGGGCCTCCTACAATGAGCAGTTCTTC
>TRBD2|NA|TRBV12-3/TRBV12-4|TRBJ2-3
CASSFPPLAVRPDTQYF
TGTGCCAGCAGTTTCCCCCCGCTAGCGGTGCGGCCAGATACGCAGTATTTT
>NA|many|TRBV7-2|TRBJ2-7
CASSLPVSYEQYF
TGTGCCAGCAGCTTGCCAGTTTCATACGAGCAGTACTTC
>TRBD1|few|TRBV4-1|TRBJ2-1
CASSHSWAPGQGANEQFF
TGCGCCAGCAGCCATAGCTGGGCCCCGGGACAGGGGGCTAATGAGCAGTTCTTC
>NA|NA|TRBV30|TRBJ1-1
CAWSAHMNTEAFF
TGTGCCTGGAGTGCTCACATGAACACTGAAGCTTTCTTT
>NA|many|TRBV7-2|TRBJ2-7
CASSLGQRAYEQYF
TGTGCCAGCAGCTTAGGGCAGCGGGCCTACGAGCAGTACTTC
>NA|many|TRBV12-3/TRBV12-4|TRBJ2-3
CASSLRSLGTDTQYF
TGTGCCAGCAGCCTCAGAAGCTTGGGAACAGATACGCAGTATTTT
>TRBD1|NA|TRBV3-1|TRBJ2-7
CASSQGQGFYEQYF
TGTGCCAGCAGCCAAGGACAGGGGTTCTACGAGCAGTACTTC
>NA|NA|TRBV20-1|TRBJ2-5
CSAHTPGEETQYF
TGCAGTGCCCACACGCCAGGGGAAGAGACCCAGTACTTC
>NA|NA|TRBV6-1|TRBJ1-4
CASTSTGTRSNEKLFF
TGTGCCAGTACCTCAACAGGGACCCGATCTAATGAAAAACTGTTTTTT
>NA|many|TRBV6-2/TRBV6-3|TRBJ2-5
CAVSNGETQYF
TGTGCCGTCTCGAATGGAGAGACCCAGTACTTC
>NA|many|TRBV2|TRBJ2-5
CASSAEETQYF
TGTGCCAGCAGTGCAGAAGAGACCCAGTACTTC
>NA|many|TRBV15|TRBJ2-1
CATSRDRGRDEQFF
TGTGCCACCAGCAGAGACAGGGGTCGCGATGAGCAGTTCTTC
>NA|many|TRBV6-5|TRBJ2-7
CASSSVGKTRYEQYF
TGTGCCAGCAGCTCTGTCGGCAAGACTAGATACGAGCAGTACTTC
>TRBD1|NA|TRBV29-1|TRBJ2-5
CSGTGEYQETQYF
TGCAGCGGAACAGGGGAGTACCAAGAGACCCAGTACTTC
>NA|few|TRBV28|TRBJ2-3
CASCEGNGAQYF
TGTGCCAGTTGTGAGGGTAACGGTGCGCAGTATTTT
>NA|many|TRBV10-2|TRBJ2-3
CASSDWAGKVADTQYF
TGCGCCAGCAGTGATTGGGCGGGGAAAGTCGCAGATACGCAGTATTTT
>NA|NA|TRBV2|TRBJ1-4
CASTPGPATNEKLFF
TGTGCCAGCACTCCAGGACCTGCAACTAATGAAAAACTGTTTTTT
>NA|NA|TRBV12-5|TRBJ2-2
CASGLVRGGTSTGELFF
TGTGCTAGTGGTTTGGTAAGGGGTGGCACGAGCACCGGGGAGCTGTTTTTT
>NA|NA|TRBV30|TRBJ2-3
CAWSFARVGIPDTQYF
TGTGCCTGGAGTTTCGCAAGGGTTGGGATCCCAGATACGCAGTATTTT
>TRBD1|NA|TRBV5-1|TRBJ1-1
CASSLAVVGTGLNTEAFF
TGCGCCAGCAGCTTGGCGGTCGTAGGGACAGGGTTGAACACTGAAGCTTTCTTT
>NA|NA|TRBV29-1|TRBJ2-1
CSVVQGFNEQFF
TGCAGCGTTGTACAGGGTTTCAATGAGCAGTTCTTC
>NA|NA|TRBV3-1|TRBJ1-5
CASSQEAGSNQPQHF
TGTGCCAGCAGCCAAGAGGCGGGTAGCAATCAGCCCCAGCATTTT
>TRBD2|many|TRBV6-5|TRBJ2-7
CTSSTTSGGSYEQYF
TGTACCAGCAGTACGACTAGCGGGGGTTCCTACGAGCAGTACTTC
>NA|few|TRBV12-5|TRBJ1-1
CASGFRVNTEAFF
TGTGCTAGTGGTTTTAGGGTGAACACTGAAGCTTTCTTT
>NA|few|TRBV5-1|TRBJ2-7
CASSSGSTRYEQYF
TGCGCCAGCAGCTCCGGGTCTACCCGCTACGAGCAGTACTTC
>NA|NA|TRBV6-5|TRBJ1-2
CASSNRSGCYGYTF
TGTGCCAGCAGCAACAGATCAGGCTGCTATGGCTACACCTTC